This TCR beta chain is from a study of CD8 T cells in ankylosing spondylitis. Whole-study findings and limits: Researchers reportedly found disease-linked clones significantly enriched in matched ankylosing spondylitis synovial fluid. A motif in TCR beta, a set of roughly eight highly homologous variants, appeared characteristic of ankylosing spondylitis blood. Clones linked to disease, bearing a CD8+ phenotype, were relatively rare in peripheral blood. In synovial fluid and blood from reactive arthritis, some motif variants were previously reported.

This clonotype has only a few counts. As yet, its antigen is unknown. Quantitative 5'-RACE with molecular barcodes generated TCR beta libraries. In TCRdb, the 5' RACE reads were re-called with MiXCR into one record per CDR3 protein. The data show 200,000 to 250,000 distinct CDR3 sequences, 15% to 20% seen once. Specimen: blood, either unsorted or a sorted T cell fraction (not recorded which). This sequence originates from a male donor with ankylosing spondylitis.

The CDR3 loop reads CAWSVSGYEQYF. The CDR3 nucleotides are TGTGCCTGGAGTGTATCCGGGTACGAGCAGTACTTC. This chain links TRBV30 with TRBJ2-7; D ambiguous. The CDR3 is made up of 12 amino acids. Trimming pared 0 bases from V and 4 bases from J, leaving 7 bases between. The V gene's germline CDR1 is GTSNPN and CDR2 SVGIG (reference sequence).